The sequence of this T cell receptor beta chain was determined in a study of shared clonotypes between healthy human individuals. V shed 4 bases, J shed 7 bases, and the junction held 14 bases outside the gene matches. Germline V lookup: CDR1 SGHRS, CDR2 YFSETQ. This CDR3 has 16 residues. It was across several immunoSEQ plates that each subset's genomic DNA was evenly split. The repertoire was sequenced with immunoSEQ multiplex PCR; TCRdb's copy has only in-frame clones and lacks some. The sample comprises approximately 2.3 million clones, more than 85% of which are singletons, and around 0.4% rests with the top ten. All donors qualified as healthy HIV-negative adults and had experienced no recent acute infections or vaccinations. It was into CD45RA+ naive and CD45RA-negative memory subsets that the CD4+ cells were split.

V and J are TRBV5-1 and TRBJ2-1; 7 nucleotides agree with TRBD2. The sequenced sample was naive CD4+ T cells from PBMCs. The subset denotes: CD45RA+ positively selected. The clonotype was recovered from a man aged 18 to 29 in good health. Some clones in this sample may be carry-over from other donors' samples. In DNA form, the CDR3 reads TGCGCCAGCAGCCCGGGATCTAGCGGTATTAAAAATGAGCAGTTCTTC. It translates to CASSPGSSGIKNEQFF.